Following are 9 T cell receptor beta chains from one sample sequenced in a study of CD8+ T cells in alopecia areata. cDNA serving as the sequencing template came from extracted, reverse transcribed RNA. Assay: immunoSEQ multiplex PCR; the TCRdb copy retains only in-frame clones and omits some. The sample has about 280,000 clones; nearly 60% are singletons. The treatment: oral pan-JAK inhibitor, 5-10 mg twice daily. The specimen comprised CD4+ T cells sorted from blood, sampled at week 24, from a patient treated with tofacitinib. The receptor set was obtained from a human donor with alopecia areata.

The chain employs TRBV6-5 and TRBJ2-5; D may be TRBD1 (6 bases). CDR1 is MNHEY and CDR2 is SVGAGI in the germline V gene. The CDR3 runs to 16 residues. Trimming pared 1 base from V and 5 bases from J, leaving 17 bases between. The CDR3 bases are TGTGCCAGCAGTTACTTCCAATTAACAGGGTCGGAGACCCAGTACTTC. Its protein is CASSYFQLTGSETQYF.

This CDR3 is CASSLSGGYNEQFF. The CDR3 region has the DNA TGTGCCAGCAGTCTCAGCGGGGGCTACAATGAGCAGTTCTTC. The V and J genes are TRBV6-5 and TRBJ2-1, with 8 bases fitting TRBD2. This CDR3 spans 14 amino acids. The V gene end was trimmed by 5 bases and the J gene end by 3 bases; junction bases not matched to a gene: 3. Per the germline V gene, CDR1 is MNHEY and CDR2 is SVGAGI.

The gene calls are TRBV7-9 and TRBJ1-2; 7 nucleotides line up with TRBD1. CDR1 is SEHNR, CDR2 FQNEAQ, per germline (reference sequence). V lost 1 base to trimming and J lost 8 bases; unmatched junction nucleotides: 7. The length of the CDR3 is 14 residues. CDR3 bases: TGTGCCAGCAGCTTAGGGGCTTCAGGGGGAGGCTACACCTTC. Encoded protein: CASSLGASGGGYTF.

This chain links TRBV2 with TRBJ2-1, with D uncertain. V dropped 4 bases and J dropped 8 bases, with 12 bases sitting between them. The CDR3 has 13 amino acids. Germline V gene sequence: CDR1 SNHLY, CDR2 FYNNEI. The CDR3 DNA is TGTGCCAGCAGTGTTGGGCAGTATCATGAGCAGTTCTTC. As protein: CASSVGQYHEQFF. The complete variable domain, with remaining parts taken from reference TRBV2 and TRBJ2-1, reads EPEVTQTPSHQVTQMGQEVILRCVPISNHLYFYWYRQILGQKVEFLVSFYNNEISEKSEIFDDQFSVERPDGSNFTLKIRSTKLEDSAMYFCASSVGQYHEQFFGPGTRLTVL.

This clone appeared a single time. The chain is built from TRBV4-1 and TRBJ2-2, with D tentatively TRBD2 (6 bases). V was pared by 4 bases and J by 0 bases, with 12 bases between. Germline-derived CDR1 and CDR2 are MGHRA and YSYEKL. The CDR3 runs 16 residues. The CDR3: CASSPRRGTNTGELFF. The CDR3 DNA is TGCGCCAGCAGCCCCCGACGGGGGACGAACACCGGGGAGCTGTTTTTT.

This chain joins TRBV7-2 and TRBJ2-1; D is ambiguous. There are 15 residues in the CDR3. In germline, CDR1 is SGHTA, CDR2 FQGNSA. Trimming pared 5 bases from V and 5 bases from J, leaving 16 bases between. The CDR3 DNA reads TGTGCCAGCAGCCCTACGAAAACGGTCCACAATGAGCAGTTCTTC. It specifies CASSPTKTVHNEQFF.

V and J are TRBV7-2 and TRBJ2-5; TRBD1 or TRBD2 may be the D gene (5 bases each). Trimming shortened V by 5 bases and J by 2 bases, and 15 bases separated the two germline ends. The CDR3 covers 15 residues. The germline CDR1 and CDR2 sequences are SGHTA and FQGNSA. CDR3 DNA sequence: TGTGCCAGCAGCATACAATCCGGGGCTCAAGAGACCCAGTACTTC. Translated, it gives CASSIQSGAQETQYF.

The V and J genes are TRBV4-1 and TRBJ1-5; TRBD1 might be the D (6 bases). CDR1 is MGHRA and CDR2 is YSYEKL in the germline V gene. The CDR3 sequence is 15 residues long. V was cut by 1 base and J by 6 bases, with 13 bases left in between. CDR3 sequence (DNA): TGCGCCAGCAGCCAAGCCGGGGGCGCGGGTCAGCCCCAGCATTTT. This codes for CASSQAGGAGQPQHF.

The CDR3: CASSPGTGFSGYTF. CDR3 DNA: TGTGCCAGCAGTCCCGGGACAGGGTTTAGTGGCTACACCTTC. This chain connects TRBV28 to TRBJ1-2; 9 bases match TRBD1. The CDR3 is 14 residues long. Germline-derived CDR1 and CDR2 are MDHEN and SYDVKM. With 5 bases clipped from V and 7 bases from J, the junction kept 8 bases outside the gene matches.